This TCR beta chain was identified in a study of T cells in Graves' hyperthyroidism and ophthalmopathy. Amplified TCR beta CDR3 regions came from RNA transcripts. First-round RT-PCR of the TCR CDR3 relied on the HTBI primer set. Using its own MiXCR run on the multiplex PCR reads, TCRdb lists one record per CDR3 protein. The sample records about 400,000 distinct CDR3 sequences, approximately 15% being singletons. This clonotype was counted at least ten times. Stable Graves' hyperthyroidism meant no ophthalmopathy progression within 18 months. Diagnoses were established using clinical symptoms, serum thyroxine and TRAb, thyroid ultrasound and orbital computed tomography. The J segment lost 6 bases and the V segment lost 8 bases, leaving 14 bases of the junction unmatched. Per germline, CDR1 LGHDT and CDR2 YNNKEL (reference sequence). This CDR3 region has 16 residues.

This chain connects TRBV3-1 to TRBJ2-1, with TRBD1 matching over 9 bases. Sequencing input: blood. This TCR was recovered from a woman in her late teens or twenties with Graves' hyperthyroidism. The chain's CDR3 is CASSPTSGTGTNEQFF. The CDR3 DNA reads TGTGCCAGCTCCCCCACCTCGGGGACAGGGACCAATGAGCAGTTCTTC.